Following are 3 T cell receptor beta chains from one sample sequenced in a study of neurological immune-mediated disorders. TCRdb ran MiXCR on the 5' RACE reads and lists one entry per CDR3 protein. This sample carries about 36,000 distinct CDR3 sequences, approximately 10% of them seen once, and the ten largest clones take around 4%. Documented time point: technical triplicate 1. Sequencing input: PBMCs. These receptors came from a man between 60 and 75 years old with HTLV-1-associated myelopathy (HAM/TSP).

This clonotype was recorded at least ten times. The chain joins TRBV2 to TRBJ1-2; D gene unclear. The CDR3 length is 13 residues. Trimming left V 1 base short and J 7 bases short, with 10 bases between. Germline V gene data show CDR1 as SNHLY and CDR2 as FYNNEI. CDR3: CASSEDLGSGYTF. The CDR3 DNA is TGTGCCAGCAGTGAAGACCTCGGGTCTGGCTACACCTTC.

In this sample, this clonotype turned up many times. This chain links TRBV15 with TRBJ2-5; 8 positions agree with TRBD1. This CDR3 region has 16 residues. The V gene end was trimmed by 6 bases and the J gene end by 1 base; junction bases not matched to a gene: 10. Germline CDR1 is LNHNV and CDR2 is YYDKDF (reference sequence). CDR3 nucleotides: TGTGCCACCAGGACGGACAGGGCTGTAATCCAAGAGACCCAGTACTTC. It specifies CATRTDRAVIQETQYF.

This clonotype showed up just once. One end of the junction varies from germline; a read error may be responsible. V gene TRBV27 combines with J gene TRBJ1-5; tentative D call: TRBD1 (5 bases). The length of the CDR3 is 13 residues. Germline CDR1 reads MNHEY; CDR2 reads SMNVEV (reference sequence). The CDR3: CASILGTNPPQHF. CDR3 nucleotide sequence: TGTGCCAGCATTTTAGGGACCAATCCGCCCCAGCATTTT.